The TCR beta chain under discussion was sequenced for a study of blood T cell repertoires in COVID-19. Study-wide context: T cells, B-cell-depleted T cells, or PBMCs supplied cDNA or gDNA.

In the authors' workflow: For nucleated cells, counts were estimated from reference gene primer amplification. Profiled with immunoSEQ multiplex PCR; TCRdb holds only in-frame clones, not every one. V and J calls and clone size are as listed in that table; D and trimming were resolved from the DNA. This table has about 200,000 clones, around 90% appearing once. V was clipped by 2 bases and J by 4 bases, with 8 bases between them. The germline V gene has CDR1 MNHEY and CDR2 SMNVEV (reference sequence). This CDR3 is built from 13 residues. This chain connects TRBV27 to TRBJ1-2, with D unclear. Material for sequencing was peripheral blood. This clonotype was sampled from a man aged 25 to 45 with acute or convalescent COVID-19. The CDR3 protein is CASSLRSPYGYTF. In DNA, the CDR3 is TGTGCCAGCAGTTTACGCAGTCCCTATGGCTACACCTTC.